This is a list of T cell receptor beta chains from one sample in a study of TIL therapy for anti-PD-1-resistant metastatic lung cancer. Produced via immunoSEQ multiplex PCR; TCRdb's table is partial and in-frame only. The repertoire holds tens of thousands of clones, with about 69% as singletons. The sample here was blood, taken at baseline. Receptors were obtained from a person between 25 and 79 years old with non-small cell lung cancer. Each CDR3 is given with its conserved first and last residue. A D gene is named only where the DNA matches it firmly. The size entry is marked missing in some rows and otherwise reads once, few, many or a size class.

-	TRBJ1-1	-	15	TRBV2	CASSDDSSVYTEAFF	TGTGCCAGCAGTGACGACTCCTCGGTCTACACTGAAGCTTTCTTT
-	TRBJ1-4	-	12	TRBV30	CAWTGGSEKLFF	TGTGCCTGGACTGGGGGGAGTGAAAAACTGTTTTTT
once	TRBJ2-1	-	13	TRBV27	CASSPRRHNEQFF	TGTGCCAGCAGTCCTCGGCGCCACAATGAGCAGTTCTTC
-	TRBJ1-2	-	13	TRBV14	CASSQGQGYGYTF	TGTGCCAGCAGCCAAGGGCAGGGTTATGGCTACACCTTC
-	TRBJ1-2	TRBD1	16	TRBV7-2	CASSISTGGANYGYTF	TGTGCCAGCAGCATATCAACAGGGGGCGCTAACTATGGCTACACCTTC
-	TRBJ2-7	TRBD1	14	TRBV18	CASSPATGGYEQYF	TGTGCCAGCTCACCCGCAACAGGGGGTTACGAGCAGTACTTC
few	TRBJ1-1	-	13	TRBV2	CASSGGAVTEAFF	TGTGCCAGCAGTGGGGGGGCAGTTACTGAAGCTTTCTTT
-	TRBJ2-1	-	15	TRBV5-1	CASSLEGSGYNEQFF	TGCGCCAGCAGCTTGGAGGGTAGCGGTTACAATGAGCAGTTCTTC
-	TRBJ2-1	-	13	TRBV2	CASTEGFYNEQFF	TGTGCCAGCACCGAGGGGTTCTACAATGAGCAGTTCTTC
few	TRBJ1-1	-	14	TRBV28	CASTLFRANTEAFF	TGTGCCAGCACCTTGTTCAGGGCCAACACTGAAGCTTTCTTT
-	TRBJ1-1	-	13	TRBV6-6	CASSDRKNTEAFF	TGTGCCAGCAGCGACAGAAAGAACACTGAAGCTTTCTTT
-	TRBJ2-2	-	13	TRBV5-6	CASSLGNTGELFF	TGTGCCAGCAGCTTAGGTAACACCGGGGAGCTGTTTTTT
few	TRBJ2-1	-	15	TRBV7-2	CASSLGAAGGLEQFF	TGTGCCAGCAGCTTAGGGGCAGCCGGCGGGTTAGAGCAGTTCTTC
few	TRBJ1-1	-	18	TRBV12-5	CASGLVLDGHVVNTEAFF	TGTGCTAGTGGTTTGGTACTTGACGGGCATGTTGTGAACACTGAAGCTTTCTTT
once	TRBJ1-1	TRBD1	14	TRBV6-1	CASSFTQGLTEAFF	TGTGCCAGCAGTTTTACACAGGGGCTCACTGAAGCTTTCTTT
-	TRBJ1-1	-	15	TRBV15	CATSRGTWGNTEAFF	TGTGCCACCAGCAGAGGGACTTGGGGGAACACTGAAGCTTTCTTT
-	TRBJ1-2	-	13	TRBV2	CASSEGEVYGYTF	TGTGCCAGCAGTGAAGGGGAGGTCTATGGCTACACCTTC
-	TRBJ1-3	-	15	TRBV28	CASSIPGSKGNTIYF	TGTGCCAGCAGTATTCCAGGGTCCAAAGGAAACACCATATATTTT
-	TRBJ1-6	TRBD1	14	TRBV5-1	CASSLEGQNSPLHF	TGCGCCAGCAGCTTGGAGGGACAGAATTCACCCCTCCACTTT
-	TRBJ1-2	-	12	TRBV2	CASRKDRGLYTF	TGTGCCAGCAGAAAGGACCGGGGTCTCTACACCTTC
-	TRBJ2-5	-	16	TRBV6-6	CASSYSNSGGRETQYF	TGTGCCAGCAGTTACTCGAATAGTGGGGGCAGAGAGACCCAGTACTTC
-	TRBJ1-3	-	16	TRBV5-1	CASSLGLLGSGNTIYF	TGCGCCAGCAGCTTGGGGTTGTTGGGCTCTGGAAACACCATATATTTT
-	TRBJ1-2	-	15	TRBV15	CATSRGGADNYGYTF	TGTGCCACCAGCAGAGGGGGGGCGGACAACTATGGCTACACCTTC
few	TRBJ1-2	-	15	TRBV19	CATSLGSNGGYGYTF	TGTGCCACCTCTCTCGGATCAAACGGCGGCTATGGCTACACCTTC
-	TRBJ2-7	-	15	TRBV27	CASSPDMETHYEQYF	TGTGCCAGCAGTCCCGATATGGAAACCCACTACGAGCAGTACTTC
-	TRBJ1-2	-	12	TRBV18	CASSPGQASYTF	TGTGCCAGCTCACCCGGCCAGGCCTCCTACACCTTC
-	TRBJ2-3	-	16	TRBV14	CASSQRLAGGTDTQYF	TGTGCCAGCAGCCAACGGTTAGCTGGGGGCACAGATACGCAGTATTTT
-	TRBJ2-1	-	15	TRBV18	CASSILPGPNNEQFF	TGTGCCAGCTCAATCCTACCCGGGCCGAACAATGAGCAGTTCTTC
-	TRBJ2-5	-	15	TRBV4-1	CASSPAFGVRETQYF	TGCGCCAGCAGCCCCGCCTTCGGGGTACGAGAGACCCAGTACTTC
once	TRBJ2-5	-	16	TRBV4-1	CASSQDDSNRVETQYF	TGCGCCAGCAGCCAAGATGACAGTAACCGAGTTGAGACCCAGTACTTC
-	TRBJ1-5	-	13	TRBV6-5	CASRDQGPQPQHF	TGTGCCAGCAGGGATCAGGGTCCGCAGCCCCAGCATTTT
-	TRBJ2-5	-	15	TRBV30	CAWSPKGGFKETQYF	TGTGCCTGGAGCCCCAAGGGGGGGTTCAAAGAGACCCAGTACTTC
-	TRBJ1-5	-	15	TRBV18	CASSPRGVQDQPQHF	TGTGCCAGCTCACCGCGCGGGGTACAGGATCAGCCCCAGCATTTT
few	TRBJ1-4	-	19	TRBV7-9	CASSLAFSPGRKPNEKLFF	TGTGCCAGCAGCTTAGCGTTTTCGCCAGGGAGAAAACCCAATGAAAAACTGTTTTTT
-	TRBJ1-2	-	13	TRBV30	CAWSVVTREGYTF	TGTGCCTGGAGTGTTGTAACCCGGGAAGGCTACACCTTC
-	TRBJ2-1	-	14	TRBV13	CASSFGALRGEQFF	TGTGCCAGCAGCTTCGGGGCCCTCCGGGGTGAGCAGTTCTTC
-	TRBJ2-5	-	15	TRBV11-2	CASSSQFIGEETQYF	TGTGCCAGCAGCTCCCAATTTATTGGTGAAGAGACCCAGTACTTC
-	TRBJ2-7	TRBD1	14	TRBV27	CASRPQGAVYEQYF	TGTGCCAGCAGGCCCCAGGGGGCCGTCTACGAGCAGTACTTC
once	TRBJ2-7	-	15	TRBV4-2	CASSRRWSSVNEQYF	TGTGCCAGCAGCCGGAGGTGGAGTAGCGTCAACGAGCAGTACTTC
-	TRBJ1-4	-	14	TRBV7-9	CASSLAGAGEKLFF	TGTGCCAGCAGCTTAGCGGGGGCAGGTGAAAAACTGTTTTTT
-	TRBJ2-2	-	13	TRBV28	CASQGRNTGELFF	TGTGCCAGTCAGGGACGGAACACCGGGGAGCTGTTTTTT
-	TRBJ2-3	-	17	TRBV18	CASSPSALWASTDTQYF	TGTGCCAGCTCACCATCCGCTCTATGGGCTAGCACAGATACGCAGTATTTT
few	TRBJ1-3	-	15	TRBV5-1	CASSLVGDPGNTIYF	TGCGCCAGCAGCTTGGTAGGGGACCCTGGAAACACCATATATTTT
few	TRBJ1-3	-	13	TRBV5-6	CASSPFMSDTIYF	TGTGCCAGCAGCCCCTTTATGTCGGACACCATATATTTT
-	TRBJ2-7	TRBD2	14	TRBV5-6	CASTLSLAGGEQYF	TGTGCCAGCACCCTCTCCCTAGCGGGAGGGGAGCAGTACTTC
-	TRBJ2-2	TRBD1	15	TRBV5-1	CASSSGQGNTGELFF	TGCGCCAGCAGCTCAGGACAGGGGAACACCGGGGAGCTGTTTTTT
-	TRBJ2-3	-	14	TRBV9	CASSVGDLLDTQYF	TGTGCCAGCAGCGTAGGGGATCTGTTAGATACGCAGTATTTT